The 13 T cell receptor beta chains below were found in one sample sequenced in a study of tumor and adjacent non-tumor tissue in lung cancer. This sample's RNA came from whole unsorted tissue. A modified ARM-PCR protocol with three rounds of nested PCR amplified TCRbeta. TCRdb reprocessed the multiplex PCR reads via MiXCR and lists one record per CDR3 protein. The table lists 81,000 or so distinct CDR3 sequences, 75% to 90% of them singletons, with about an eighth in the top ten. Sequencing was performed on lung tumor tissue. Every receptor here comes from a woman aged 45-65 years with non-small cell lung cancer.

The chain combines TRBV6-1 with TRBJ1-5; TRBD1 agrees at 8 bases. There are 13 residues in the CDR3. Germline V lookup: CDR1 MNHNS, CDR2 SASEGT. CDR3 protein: CGGTWTGNQPQHF. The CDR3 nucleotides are TGTGGCGGCACCTGGACAGGGAATCAGCCCCAGCATTTT.

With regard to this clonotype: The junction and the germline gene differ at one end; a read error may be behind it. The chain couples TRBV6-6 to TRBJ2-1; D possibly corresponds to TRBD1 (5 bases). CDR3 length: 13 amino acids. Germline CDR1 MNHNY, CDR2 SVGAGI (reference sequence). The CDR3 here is CASRTVNDNEQFF. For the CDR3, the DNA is TGTGCCAGCAGGACAGTGAACGACAACGAGCAGTTCTTC.

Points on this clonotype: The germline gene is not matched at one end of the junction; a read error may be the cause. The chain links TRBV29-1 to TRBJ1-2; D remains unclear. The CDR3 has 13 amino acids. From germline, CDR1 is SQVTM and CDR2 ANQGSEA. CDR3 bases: TGCAGCGTTGAAGATGGTCATCGCTATGGCTACGCCTTC. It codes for CSVEDGHRYGYAF.

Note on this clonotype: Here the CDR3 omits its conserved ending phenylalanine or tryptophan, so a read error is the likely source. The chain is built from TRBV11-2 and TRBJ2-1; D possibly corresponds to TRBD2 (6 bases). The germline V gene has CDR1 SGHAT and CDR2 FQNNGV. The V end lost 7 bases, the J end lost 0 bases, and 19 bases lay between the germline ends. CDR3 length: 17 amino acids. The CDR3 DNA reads TGTGCCAGCACCCTAGAGGACGGGGGAAGCTCCTACAATGAGCAGTTCCTC. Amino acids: CASTLEDGGSSYNEQFL.

The CDR3 region has the DNA TGCAGCGTTAGGAGCTCTGGGACAGCCTACGAGCAGTTCTTC. Translated, it gives CSVRSSGTAYEQFF. This sequence joins TRBV29-1 and TRBJ2-1, with 7 nucleotides matching TRBD1. Trimming removed 5 bases from V and 10 bases from J; junction bases left unmatched: 14. Germline V CDR1 and CDR2: SQVTM, ANQGSEA. The CDR3 covers 14 residues.

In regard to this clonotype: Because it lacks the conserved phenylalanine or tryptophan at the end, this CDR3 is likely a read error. CDR3 in amino acids: CSVEGLAGYNEQFL. As DNA, the CDR3 is TGCAGCGTTGAAGGACTAGCGGGATACAATGAGCAGTTCTTA. V is TRBV29-1 and J is TRBJ2-1, with 11 bases matching TRBD2. Germline CDR1 reads SQVTM; CDR2 reads ANQGSEA. The CDR3 is 14 amino acids. V gave up 1 base and J gave up 4 bases; unmatched junction bases: 0.

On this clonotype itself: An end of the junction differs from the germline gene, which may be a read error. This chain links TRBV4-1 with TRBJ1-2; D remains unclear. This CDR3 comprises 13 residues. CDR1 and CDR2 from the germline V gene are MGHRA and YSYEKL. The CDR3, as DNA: TGCGCCGGCAGCCGCGGCAGTGGTGGCGGCTACACCTTC. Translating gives CAGSRGSGGGYTF.

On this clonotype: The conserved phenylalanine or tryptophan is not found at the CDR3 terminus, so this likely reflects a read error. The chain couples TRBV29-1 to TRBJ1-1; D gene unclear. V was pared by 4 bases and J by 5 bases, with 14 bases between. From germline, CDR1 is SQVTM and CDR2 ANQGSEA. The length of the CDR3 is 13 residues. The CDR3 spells CSVGQVVLTEAFL. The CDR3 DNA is TGCAGCGTTGGGCAGGTTGTTTTGACTGAAGCTTTCCTT.

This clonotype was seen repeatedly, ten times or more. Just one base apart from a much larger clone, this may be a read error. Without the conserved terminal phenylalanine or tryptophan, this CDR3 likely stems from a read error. CDR3 protein: CSVEVYNEQFL. The CDR3 coding sequence is TGCAGCGTTGAAGTTTACAATGAGCAGTTCCTC. This chain connects TRBV29-1 to TRBJ2-1; the D is unclear. The CDR3 length is 11 residues. Looked up from germline, CDR1 is SQVTM and CDR2 is ANQGSEA. V lost 1 base, J lost 4 bases, and 2 bases lay in between.

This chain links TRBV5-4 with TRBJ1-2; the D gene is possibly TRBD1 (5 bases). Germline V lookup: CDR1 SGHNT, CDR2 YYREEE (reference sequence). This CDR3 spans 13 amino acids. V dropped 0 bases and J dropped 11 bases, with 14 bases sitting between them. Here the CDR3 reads CASSLDRSYDYTF. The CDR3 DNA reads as TGTGCCAGCAGCTTGGACAGGTCCTATGATTACACCTTC.

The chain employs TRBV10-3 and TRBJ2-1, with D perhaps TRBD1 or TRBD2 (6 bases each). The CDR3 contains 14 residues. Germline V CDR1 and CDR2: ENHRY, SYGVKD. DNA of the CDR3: TGTGTCATAGGGCGGGGACATCATGCCAATGAGCAGTTCTTC. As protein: CVIGRGHHANEQFF.

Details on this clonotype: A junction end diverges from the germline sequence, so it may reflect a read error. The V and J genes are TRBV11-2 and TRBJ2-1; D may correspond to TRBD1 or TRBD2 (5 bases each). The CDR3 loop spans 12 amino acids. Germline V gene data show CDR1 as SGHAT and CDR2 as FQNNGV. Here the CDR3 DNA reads TGTGCCAGCAACTCTAGCCCCAGAGGGGACCTCTTC. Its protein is CASNSSPRGDLF.

The CDR3 DNA is TGCAGTGCTAGGAATAGTGTGTACAATGAGCAGTTCTTC. Amino acid sequence: CSARNSVYNEQFF. This chain connects TRBV20-1 to TRBJ2-1; D unresolved. CDR1 DFQATT and CDR2 SNEGSKA come from the germline V gene (reference sequence). The germline V and J ends were trimmed by 3 bases and 4 bases, with 10 bases remaining between them. The CDR3 spans 13 residues.